This T cell receptor beta chain was documented in a study of cytomegalovirus exposure and HLA in healthy donors. For the study at large: The same platform as the approximately 670 first-cohort repertoires was used for the 90 to 150 validation repertoires, a later analysis reported. The study's findings and limits: Most TCR sequences were seen very rarely across donors, but some public TCRs occurred in many. The investigators catalogued 180 or so TCR beta chains as cytomegalovirus-associated.

For this clone: The antigen remains unidentified.

V was shortened by 5 bases and J by 3 bases, with 16 bases between the two germline ends. CDR3 length equals 15 residues. CDR1 is MNHEY and CDR2 is SMNVEV in the germline V gene (reference sequence). Clones were read by immunoSEQ multiplex PCR, and TCRdb kept only the in-frame ones, dropping some. The sample lists around 300,000 clones; 80% to 90% were seen once. The TCR sequence derives from a woman aged 18-29 years in good health and CMV-seronegative. J is TRBJ1-1 and V is TRBV27; maybe TRBD1 (5 bases). The specimen was PBMCs. CDR3 sequence reads: CASSGDWGEDTEAFF. The CDR3 DNA is TGTGCCAGCAGTGGGGATTGGGGGGAGGACACTGAAGCTTTCTTT.